This record concerns one TCR beta chain sequence. Antigen unknown. One end of the junction varies from germline; a read error may be responsible. The sample is drawn from a study of tumor-infiltrating lymphocytes in glioblastoma multiforme. CDR1 and CDR2 (germline): DFQATT, SNEGSKA (reference sequence). The length of the CDR3 is 15 residues. General study results and limits: Unequal TCR RNA per T cell might skew measured clone sizes. Just one glioblastoma patient contributed to the TCR-mutation comparison.

TCR beta libraries were built from RNA through three nested multiplex PCR rounds using modified ARM-PCR. TCRB-specific cDNA synthesis used 0.5 to 0.65 ug of total RNA. TCRdb independently ran MiXCR on the multiplex PCR reads; one entry per CDR3 protein. The sample lists under 35,000 distinct CDR3 sequences, 50% to 75% occurring once. This TCR derives from a male donor with glioblastoma. The V and J genes are TRBV20-1 and TRBJ1-5; D ambiguous. Sample: brain tumor tissue. CDR3 coding DNA: TGCAGTGCTAGGCCCCTCGGGTCTGTCAATCAGCCCCAGCAATTT. This sequence encodes CSARPLGSVNQPQQF.